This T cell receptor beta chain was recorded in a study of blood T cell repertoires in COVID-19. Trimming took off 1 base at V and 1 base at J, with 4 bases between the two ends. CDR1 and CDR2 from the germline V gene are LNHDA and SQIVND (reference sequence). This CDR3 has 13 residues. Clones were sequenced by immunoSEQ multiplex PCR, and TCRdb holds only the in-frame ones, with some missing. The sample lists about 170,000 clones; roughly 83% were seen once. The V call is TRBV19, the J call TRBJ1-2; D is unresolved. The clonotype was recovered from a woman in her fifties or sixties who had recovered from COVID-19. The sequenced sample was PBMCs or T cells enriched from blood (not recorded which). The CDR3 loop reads CASSIAGNYGYTF. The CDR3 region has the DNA TGTGCCAGTAGTATAGCCGGTAACTATGGCTACACCTTC. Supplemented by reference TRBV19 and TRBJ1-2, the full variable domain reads DGGITQSPKYLFRKEGQNVTLSCEQNLNHDAMYWYRQDPGQGLRLIYYSQIVNDFQKGDIAEGYSVSREKKESFPLTVTSAQKNPTAFYLCASSIAGNYGYTFGSGTRLTVV.